These T cell receptor beta chains were read from a single sample in a study of T cell responses to AZD1222 COVID-19 vaccine. Sequenced by immunoSEQ multiplex PCR; TCRdb stores in-frame clones only, minus some. Of roughly 100,000 clones in the sample, around 90% were seen once. The sequencing used peripheral blood, collected on day 0 of AZD1222 vaccination. Receptors originate from an adult in good health. Each CDR3 is given with its conserved first and last residue. The D gene is left open where the match is weak. Clone size is stated in some rows and not others, as once, few, many or a class when expanded.

CDR3	DNA	D	size	V	J
CASSATTGPEAEAFF	TGTGCCAGCAGCGCAACCACAGGCCCCGAGGCTGAAGCTTTCTTT	NA	NA	TRBV9	TRBJ1-1
CASSVEPFNSPLHF	TGTGCCAGCAGCGTAGAACCCTTTAATTCACCCCTCCACTTT	NA	NA	TRBV9	TRBJ1-6
CATSGAWGGPGANVLTF	TGTGCCACCTCCGGTGCCTGGGGGGGACCCGGGGCCAACGTCCTGACTTTC	TRBD2	NA	TRBV27	TRBJ2-6
CASSQELAGHTDTQYF	TGTGCCAGCAGCCAAGAACTAGCGGGGCACACAGATACGCAGTATTTT	TRBD2	NA	TRBV4-2	TRBJ2-3
CASSLSPPAGGPYEQYF	TGTGCCAGCAGCTTATCCCCGCCAGCGGGAGGACCCTACGAGCAGTACTTC	TRBD2	NA	TRBV7-3	TRBJ2-7
CASSQTGGGEQFF	TGTGCCAGCAGCCAGACAGGGGGTGGTGAGCAGTTCTTC	TRBD1	NA	TRBV13	TRBJ2-1
CASSQGNYGYTF	TGTGCCAGCAGCCAGGGTAACTATGGCTACACCTTC	NA	NA	TRBV11-3	TRBJ1-2
CASSQERTSGSNNEQFF	TGTGCCAGCAGCCAAGAACGGACTAGCGGGAGTAACAATGAGCAGTTCTTC	TRBD2	few	TRBV4-2	TRBJ2-1
CASRKGTNTEAFF	TGTGCCAGCAGAAAGGGAACGAACACTGAAGCTTTCTTT	NA	NA	TRBV12-3/TRBV12-4	TRBJ1-1
CASRSREDGTEAFF	TGCGCCAGCAGGTCCAGGGAGGATGGGACTGAAGCTTTCTTT	NA	NA	TRBV5-1	TRBJ1-1
CASSLSPFPGNEKLFF	TGTGCCAGCAGCTTATCCCCCTTCCCCGGGAATGAAAAACTGTTTTTT	NA	NA	TRBV7-9	TRBJ1-4
CASRSGQGNSPLHF	TGTGCCAGCAGGTCGGGACAGGGGAATTCACCCCTCCACTTT	TRBD1	NA	TRBV7-8	TRBJ1-6
CASSAGTGNGRAEAFF	TGTGCCAGCAGCGCCGGGACGGGGAATGGACGGGCTGAAGCTTTCTTT	NA	NA	TRBV9	TRBJ1-1
CASSMDTEAFF	TGTGCCAGCAGTATGGACACTGAAGCTTTCTTT	NA	NA	TRBV28	TRBJ1-1
CASSYQGGGYTF	TGTGCCAGCAGTTACCAGGGCGGAGGCTACACCTTC	NA	NA	TRBV6-2/TRBV6-3	TRBJ1-2
CAIRQGDSNTEAFF	TGTGCCATCAGACAGGGGGACTCGAACACTGAAGCTTTCTTT	TRBD1	once	TRBV10-3	TRBJ1-1
CASSLRGQSSYNEQFF	TGTGCCAGCAGCCTCCGAGGACAGAGCTCCTACAATGAGCAGTTCTTC	NA	NA	TRBV4-2	TRBJ2-1
CASRYNSPLHF	TGTGCCAGCAGGTATAATTCACCCCTCCACTTT	NA	NA	TRBV4-2	TRBJ1-6
CASSLVSNTEAFF	TGTGCCAGCAGCTTGGTCAGTAACACTGAAGCTTTCTTT	NA	NA	TRBV5-5	TRBJ1-1
CSATRGEGRTF	TGCAGTGCTACCCGCGGGGAGGGCCGTACCTTC	NA	NA	TRBV20-1	TRBJ1-2
CASSRTGGGYNEQFF	TGTGCCAGCAGTCGGACAGGGGGAGGGTACAATGAGCAGTTCTTC	TRBD1	NA	TRBV6-2/TRBV6-3	TRBJ2-1
CASSYWGSEAFF	TGTGCCAGCAGTTACTGGGGATCTGAAGCTTTCTTT	NA	NA	TRBV6-5	TRBJ1-1
CASRLGAGSSYEQYF	TGTGCCAGCAGGTTGGGGGCAGGAAGCTCCTACGAGCAGTACTTC	NA	NA	TRBV6-5	TRBJ2-7
CASSRNFLAQGGQTQYF	TGTGCCAGCAGCCGAAACTTTCTAGCTCAGGGTGGGCAGACCCAGTACTTC	NA	NA	TRBV7-9	TRBJ2-5